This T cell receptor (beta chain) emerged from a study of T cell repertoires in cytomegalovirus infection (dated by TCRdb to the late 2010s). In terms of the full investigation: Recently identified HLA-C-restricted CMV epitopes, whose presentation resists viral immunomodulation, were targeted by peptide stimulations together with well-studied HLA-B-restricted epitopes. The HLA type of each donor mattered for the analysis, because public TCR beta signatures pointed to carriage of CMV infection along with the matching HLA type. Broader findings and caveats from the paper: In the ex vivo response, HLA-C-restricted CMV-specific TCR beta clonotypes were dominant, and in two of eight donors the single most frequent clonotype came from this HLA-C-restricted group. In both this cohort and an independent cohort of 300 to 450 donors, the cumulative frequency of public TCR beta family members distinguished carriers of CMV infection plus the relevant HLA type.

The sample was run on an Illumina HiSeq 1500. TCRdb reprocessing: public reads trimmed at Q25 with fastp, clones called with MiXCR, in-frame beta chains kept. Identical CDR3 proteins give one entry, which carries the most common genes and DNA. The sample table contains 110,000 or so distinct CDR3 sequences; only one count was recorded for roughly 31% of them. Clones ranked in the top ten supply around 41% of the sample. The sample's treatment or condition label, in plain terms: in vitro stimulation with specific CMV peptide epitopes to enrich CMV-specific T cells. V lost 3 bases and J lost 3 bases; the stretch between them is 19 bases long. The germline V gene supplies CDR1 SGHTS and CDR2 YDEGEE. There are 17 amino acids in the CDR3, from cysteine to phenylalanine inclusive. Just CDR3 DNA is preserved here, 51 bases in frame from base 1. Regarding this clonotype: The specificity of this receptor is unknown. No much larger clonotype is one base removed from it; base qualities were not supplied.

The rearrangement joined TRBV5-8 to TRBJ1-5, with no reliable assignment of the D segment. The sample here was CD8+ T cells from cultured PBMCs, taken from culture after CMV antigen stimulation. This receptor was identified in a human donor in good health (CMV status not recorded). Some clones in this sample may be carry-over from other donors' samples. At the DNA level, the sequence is TGTGCCAGCAGCTACCTCACGGGCCTATATGACAATCAGCCCCAGCATTTT. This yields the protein CASSYLTGLYDNQPQHF.